This is a list of T cell receptor beta chains from one sample in a study of neurological immune-mediated disorders. TCRdb fed the 5' RACE reads into MiXCR, producing one record per CDR3 protein. The sample gives 70,000 to 95,000 distinct CDR3 sequences, around an eighth of which show up once; 6.5% to 8% is in the top ten. What was sequenced was PBMCs. The receptors were sampled from a woman aged 45-60 years in good health. The CDR3 runs from the conserved cysteine through the conserved F or W. Fields, in order: V gene, J gene, clone size, D gene, CDR3 protein, CDR3 DNA. The D gene is left open where the match is weak. A clone size is listed for some rows: how often the clone was seen (once, few, many), or a class if it is expanded.

TRBV28	TRBJ2-3	many	TRBD2	CASSLRGGGTDTQYF	TGTGCCAGCAGTTTAAGGGGAGGGGGCACAGATACGCAGTATTTT
TRBV2	TRBJ2-5	many	TRBD2	CASSQTSGKETQYF	TGTGCCAGCAGTCAAACTAGCGGCAAAGAGACCCAGTACTTC
TRBV10-3	TRBJ2-7	many	.	CAISAPVTPYEQYF	TGTGCCATCAGTGCCCCAGTGACCCCCTACGAGCAGTACTTC
TRBV15	TRBJ2-1	many	.	CATSSERGSWSLHNEQFF	TGTGCCACCAGCAGCGAACGAGGCTCCTGGTCGCTTCACAATGAGCAGTTCTTC
TRBV12-3/TRBV12-4	TRBJ1-1	many	.	CASSRSSEAFF	TGTGCCAGCAGCAGGAGCAGTGAAGCTTTCTTT
TRBV10-2	TRBJ1-2	many	TRBD1	CASRSSGRGLYGYTF	TGCGCCAGCAGATCCTCGGGCAGGGGGCTCTATGGCTACACCTTC
TRBV7-6	TRBJ2-2	many	TRBD1	CASSLAGGTGEVTGELFF	TGTGCCAGCAGCTTAGCGGGGGGGACAGGGGAGGTCACCGGGGAGCTGTTTTTT
TRBV24-1	TRBJ1-2	many	.	CATSPGPGARGNLNYGYTF	TGTGCCACCAGTCCTGGACCTGGGGCCAGGGGAAATCTTAACTATGGCTACACCTTC
TRBV2	TRBJ2-5	many	.	CASSGAGGETQYF	TGTGCCAGCAGTGGCGCAGGGGGGGAGACCCAGTACTTC
TRBV9	TRBJ2-2	many	.	CASSVGNLVGVTGELFF	TGTGCCAGCAGCGTAGGGAATCTGGTAGGAGTAACCGGGGAGCTGTTTTTT
TRBV20-1	TRBJ2-7	many	TRBD2	CSVSRGNSYEQYF	TGCAGTGTTTCGCGGGGGAATTCCTACGAGCAGTACTTC
TRBV10-3	TRBJ1-1	many	.	CAISSEGRGTEAFF	TGTGCCATCAGTAGTGAGGGACGGGGCACTGAAGCTTTCTTT
TRBV7-2	TRBJ2-3	many	TRBD1	CASSFGTGGTDTQYF	TGTGCCAGCAGCTTCGGGACAGGGGGCACAGATACGCAGTATTTT
TRBV5-1	TRBJ2-7	few	TRBD2	CASSLGLAGGRVSYEQYF	TGCGCCAGCAGCTTGGGGCTAGCGGGAGGGAGGGTCTCCTACGAGCAGTACTTC
TRBV7-2	TRBJ1-6	many	.	CASRGSSGRDGPLHF	TGTGCCAGCAGGGGTTCGTCGGGGAGGGATGGACCCCTCCACTTT
TRBV20-1	TRBJ1-5	many	.	CSARAGAFDQPQHF	TGCAGTGCTAGGGCAGGGGCCTTCGATCAGCCCCAGCATTTT
TRBV5-1	TRBJ2-1	many	.	CASSLGPNEQFF	TGCGCCAGCAGCTTGGGACCGAATGAGCAGTTCTTC
TRBV29-1	TRBJ1-4	.	.	CSVDEGHGGTNEKLFF	TGCAGCGTTGATGAAGGACACGGGGGAACTAATGAAAAACTGTTTTTT
TRBV28	TRBJ2-7	many	.	CASIGSGRAVYEQYF	TGTGCCAGCATAGGTTCAGGCAGGGCGGTTTACGAGCAGTACTTC
TRBV5-1	TRBJ1-5	many	.	CASSLAGGSHQPQHF	TGCGCCAGCAGCTTGGCAGGAGGGTCGCATCAGCCCCAGCATTTT
TRBV5-6	TRBJ2-1	many	.	CASSLGPPDAYNEQFF	TGTGCCAGCAGCTTGGGCCCCCCGGACGCCTACAATGAGCAGTTCTTC
TRBV5-5	TRBJ2-2	many	TRBD2	CASSLARLAGGNTGELFF	TGTGCCAGCAGCTTGGCCCGACTAGCGGGGGGGAACACCGGGGAGCTGTTTTTT
TRBV6-6	TRBJ1-1	many	.	CAVGYPNTEAFF	TGTGCGGTTGGGTACCCGAACACTGAAGCTTTCTTT
TRBV5-1	TRBJ1-1	many	.	CASNPDSMNTEAFF	TGCGCCAGTAACCCAGATAGCATGAACACTGAAGCTTTCTTT
TRBV27	TRBJ1-6	.	TRBD1	CASTPTGSNSPLHF	TGTGCCAGCACCCCGACAGGGAGCAATTCACCCCTCCACTTT
TRBV5-1	TRBJ1-6	many	TRBD1	CASSLDRGLWPLHF	TGCGCCAGCAGCTTAGACAGGGGGCTATGGCCCCTCCACTTT
TRBV5-1	TRBJ1-1	.	.	CASSQTGGVLDEAFF	TGCGCCAGCAGCCAAACAGGTGGCGTGCTGGATGAAGCTTTCTTT
TRBV3-1	TRBJ1-1	.	.	CASSPKHANSEAFF	TGTGCCAGCAGCCCAAAGCACGCCAACTCTGAAGCTTTCTTT
TRBV28	TRBJ2-7	many	.	CASTPGGATLYEQYF	TGTGCCAGCACCCCTGGCGGAGCAACTCTCTACGAGCAGTACTTC
TRBV7-2	TRBJ2-7	many	.	CASSDTIRAYEQYF	TGTGCCAGCAGCGACACTATCCGGGCCTACGAGCAGTACTTC
TRBV18	TRBJ1-1	many	TRBD1	CASSPFGPIGTENTEAFF	TGTGCCAGCTCACCATTCGGTCCAATCGGGACAGAGAACACTGAAGCTTTCTTT
TRBV3-1	TRBJ2-3	many	TRBD1	CASSQFVPNDRVGTDTQYF	TGTGCCAGCAGCCAATTCGTCCCAAACGACAGGGTGGGAACAGATACGCAGTATTTT
TRBV28	TRBJ1-6	.	.	CASSPPWTVGSPLHF	TGTGCCAGCAGCCCCCCCTGGACAGTTGGGTCACCCCTCCACTTT
TRBV7-9	TRBJ2-7	many	TRBD1	CASSFPEGQVFEQYF	TGTGCCAGCAGCTTCCCGGAGGGACAGGTATTCGAGCAGTACTTC
TRBV28	TRBJ2-2	many	.	CASSLPGGTGELFF	TGTGCCAGCAGTTTACCAGGGGGGACCGGGGAGCTGTTTTTT
TRBV11-1	TRBJ2-1	many	TRBD2	CASSLLSLAGFGNEQFF	TGTGCCAGCAGCTTACTAAGCTTAGCGGGATTCGGTAATGAGCAGTTCTTC
TRBV5-1	TRBJ2-5	many	.	CASSVTLASRETQYF	TGCGCCAGCAGCGTAACCCTAGCGTCGAGGGAGACCCAGTACTTC
TRBV20-1	TRBJ2-7	.	TRBD2	CSASRGMREADEQYF	TGCAGTGCTAGTCGGGGTATGCGGGAGGCCGACGAGCAGTACTTC
TRBV20-1	TRBJ2-1	.	.	CSARSWNSYNEQFF	TGCAGTGCTAGATCATGGAACTCCTACAATGAGCAGTTCTTC
TRBV5-1	TRBJ2-5	many	TRBD2	CASSRDSGRGETQYF	TGCGCCAGCAGTAGGGATAGCGGGAGAGGAGAGACCCAGTACTTC
TRBV28	TRBJ1-6	many	.	CATGGGGARGNSPLHF	TGTGCCACCGGCGGGGGGGGCGCGAGGGGGAATTCACCCCTCCACTTT
TRBV29-1	TRBJ2-7	many	.	CSAYKTAPYEQYF	TGCAGCGCATACAAAACAGCTCCCTACGAGCAGTACTTC
TRBV12-3/TRBV12-4	TRBJ1-6	many	TRBD1	CASSGTGGSLNLHF	TGTGCCAGCAGCGGGACAGGGGGAAGCCTTAACCTCCACTTT
TRBV7-2	TRBJ2-3	many	.	CASRPYSGTDTQYF	TGTGCCAGCAGACCATATAGCGGCACAGATACGCAGTATTTT
TRBV29-1	TRBJ1-1	.	.	CSVESLPDDSEAFF	TGCAGCGTTGAGTCGCTACCCGATGACTCTGAAGCTTTCTTT